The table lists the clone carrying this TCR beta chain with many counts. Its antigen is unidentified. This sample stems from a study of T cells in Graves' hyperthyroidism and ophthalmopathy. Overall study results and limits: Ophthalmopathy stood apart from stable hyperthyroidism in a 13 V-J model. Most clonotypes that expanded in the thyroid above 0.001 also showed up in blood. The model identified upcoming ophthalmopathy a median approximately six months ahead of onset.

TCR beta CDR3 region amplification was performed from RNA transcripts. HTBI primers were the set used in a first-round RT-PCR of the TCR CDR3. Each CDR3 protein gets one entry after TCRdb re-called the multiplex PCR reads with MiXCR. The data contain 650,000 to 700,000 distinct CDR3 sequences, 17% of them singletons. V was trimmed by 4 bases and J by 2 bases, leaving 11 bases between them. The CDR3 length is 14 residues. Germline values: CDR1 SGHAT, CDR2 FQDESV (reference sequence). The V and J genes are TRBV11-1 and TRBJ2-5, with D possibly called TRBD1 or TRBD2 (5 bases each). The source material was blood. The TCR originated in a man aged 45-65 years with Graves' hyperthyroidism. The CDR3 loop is CASSYGWGQETQYF. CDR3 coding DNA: TGTGCCAGCAGCTATGGATGGGGGCAAGAGACCCAGTACTTC.